This T cell receptor (beta chain) appears in the sequencing data of a study of vaccination and CD4 T cells after COVID-19. Sequence data for DNA of cultured CD4+ T cells were generated by the Oncomine TCR Beta short-read assay. TCRdb called the PCR reads again in MiXCR, with one record for every CDR3 protein. Of 11,000 to 15,000 distinct CDR3 sequences listed, roughly 42% are singletons. The treatment was: approximately 10-day PBMC culture with coronavirus spike peptide pools or control peptides (ViraFEST assay). T cells were expanded with peptide pools, and expanded clonotypes were identified by TCR sequencing. A word on this clonotype: Its cognate antigen is unknown.

The sequence was obtained from a human donor who had recovered from COVID-19. Sequenced: CD4+ T cells from blood, cultured in vitro.

The CDR3 spells CASRSVFLQGSPEAFF. The CDR3 coding sequence is TGCGCCAGCCGATCAGTCTTCTTGCAGGGGAGCCCTGAAGCTTTCTTT. J is TRBJ1-1 and V is TRBV4-1; maybe TRBD1 (6 bases). Germline assignment: CDR1 MGHRA and CDR2 YSYEKL. The V and J ends lost 8 bases and 6 bases respectively, with 25 bases between them. CDR3 length: 16 residues.